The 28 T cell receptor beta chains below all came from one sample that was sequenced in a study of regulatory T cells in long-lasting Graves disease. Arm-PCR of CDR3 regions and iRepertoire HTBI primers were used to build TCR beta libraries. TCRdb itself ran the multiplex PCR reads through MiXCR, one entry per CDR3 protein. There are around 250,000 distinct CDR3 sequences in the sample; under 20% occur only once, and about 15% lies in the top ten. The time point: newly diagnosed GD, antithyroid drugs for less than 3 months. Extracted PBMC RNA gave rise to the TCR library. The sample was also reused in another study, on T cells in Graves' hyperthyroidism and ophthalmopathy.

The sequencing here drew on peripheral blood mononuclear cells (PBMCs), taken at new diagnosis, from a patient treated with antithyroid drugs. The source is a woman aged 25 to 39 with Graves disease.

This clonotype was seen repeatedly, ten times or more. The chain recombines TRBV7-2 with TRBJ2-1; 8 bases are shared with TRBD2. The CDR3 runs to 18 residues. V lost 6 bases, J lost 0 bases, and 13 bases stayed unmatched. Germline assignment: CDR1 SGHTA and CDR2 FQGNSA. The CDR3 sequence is CASSLYSGATFSYNEQFF. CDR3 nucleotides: TGTGCCAGCAGTTTGTATAGCGGGGCGACATTCTCCTACAATGAGCAGTTCTTC.

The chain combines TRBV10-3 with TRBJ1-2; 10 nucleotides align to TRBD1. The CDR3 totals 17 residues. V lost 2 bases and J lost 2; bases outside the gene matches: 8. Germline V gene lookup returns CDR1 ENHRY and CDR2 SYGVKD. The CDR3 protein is CAISEETGTGANYGYTF. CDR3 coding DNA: TGTGCCATCAGTGAGGAGACCGGGACAGGGGCCAACTATGGCTACACCTTC.

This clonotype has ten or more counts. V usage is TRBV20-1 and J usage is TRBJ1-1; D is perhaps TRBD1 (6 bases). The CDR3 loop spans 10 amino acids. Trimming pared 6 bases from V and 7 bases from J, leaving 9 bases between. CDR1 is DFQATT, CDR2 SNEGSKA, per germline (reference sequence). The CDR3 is CSAGQIEAFF. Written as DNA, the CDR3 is TGCAGTGCCGGACAGATTGAAGCTTTCTTT.

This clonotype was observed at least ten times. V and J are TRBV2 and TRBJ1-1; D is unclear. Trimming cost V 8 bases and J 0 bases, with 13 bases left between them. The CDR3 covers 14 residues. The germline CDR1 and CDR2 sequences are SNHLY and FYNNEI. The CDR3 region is CASLSSTMNTEAFF. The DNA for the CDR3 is TGTGCCAGCCTTTCAAGTACCATGAACACTGAAGCTTTCTTT. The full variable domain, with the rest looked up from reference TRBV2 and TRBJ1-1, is EPEVTQTPSHQVTQMGQEVILRCVPISNHLYFYWYRQILGQKVEFLVSFYNNEISEKSEIFDDQFSVERPDGSNFTLKIRSTKLEDSAMYFCASLSSTMNTEAFFGQGTRLTVV.

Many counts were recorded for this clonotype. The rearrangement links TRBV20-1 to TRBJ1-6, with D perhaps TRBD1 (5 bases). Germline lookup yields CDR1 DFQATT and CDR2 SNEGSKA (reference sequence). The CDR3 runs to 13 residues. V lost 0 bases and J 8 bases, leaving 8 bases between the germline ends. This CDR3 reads CSARDSRDSPLHF. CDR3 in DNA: TGCAGTGCTAGAGATTCCAGGGATTCACCCCTCCACTTT.

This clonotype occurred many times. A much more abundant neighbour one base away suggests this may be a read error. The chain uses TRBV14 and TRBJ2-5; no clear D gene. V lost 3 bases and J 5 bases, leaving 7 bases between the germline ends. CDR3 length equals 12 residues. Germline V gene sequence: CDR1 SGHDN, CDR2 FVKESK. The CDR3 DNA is TGTGCCAGCAGCCAGGGTCCGGAGACCCAGTACTTC. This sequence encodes CASSQGPETQYF.

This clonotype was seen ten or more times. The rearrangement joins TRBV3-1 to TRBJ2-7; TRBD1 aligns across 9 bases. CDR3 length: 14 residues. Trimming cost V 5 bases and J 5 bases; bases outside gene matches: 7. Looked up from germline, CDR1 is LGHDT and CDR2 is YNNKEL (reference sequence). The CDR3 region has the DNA TGTGCCAGCAGCTTTGGGACAGGGCAGAACGAGCAGTACTTC. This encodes CASSFGTGQNEQYF.

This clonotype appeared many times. DNA of the CDR3: TGTGCCAGCAGTAAGACTCAGACCCAGTACTTC. It yields the protein CASSKTQTQYF. The chain employs TRBV12-3 or TRBV12-4 and TRBJ2-5, with D unclear. The CDR3 contains 11 residues. With 5 bases removed from V and 6 bases from J, the gap between germline ends came to 7 bases.

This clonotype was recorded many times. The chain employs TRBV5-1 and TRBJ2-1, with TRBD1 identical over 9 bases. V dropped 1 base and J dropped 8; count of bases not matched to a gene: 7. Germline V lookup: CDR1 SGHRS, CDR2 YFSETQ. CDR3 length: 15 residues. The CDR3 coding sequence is TGCGCCAGCAGCTTGCTTTCGGACAGGGGCGATGAGCAGTTCTTC. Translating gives CASSLLSDRGDEQFF.

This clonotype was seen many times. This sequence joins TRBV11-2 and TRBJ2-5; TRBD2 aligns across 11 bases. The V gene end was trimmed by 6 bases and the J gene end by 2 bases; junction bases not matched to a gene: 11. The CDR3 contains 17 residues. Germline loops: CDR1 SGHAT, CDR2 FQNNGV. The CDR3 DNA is TGTGCCAGCAGTTTTATAGCGGGGGGGCAGACGCAAGAGACCCAGTACTTC. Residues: CASSFIAGGQTQETQYF.

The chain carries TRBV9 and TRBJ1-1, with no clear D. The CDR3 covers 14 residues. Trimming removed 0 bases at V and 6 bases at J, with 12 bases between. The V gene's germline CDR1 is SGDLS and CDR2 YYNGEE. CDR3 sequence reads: CASSVGRAQSEAFF. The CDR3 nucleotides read TGTGCCAGCAGCGTAGGGAGGGCCCAATCTGAAGCTTTCTTT.

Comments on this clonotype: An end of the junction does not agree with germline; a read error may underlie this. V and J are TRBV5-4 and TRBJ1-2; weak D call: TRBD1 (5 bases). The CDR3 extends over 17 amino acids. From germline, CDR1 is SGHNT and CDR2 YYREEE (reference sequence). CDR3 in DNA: TGTGCCAGCAGTTCCGCCGGGCCCCAGGGTTCTAACTGTGGCTACACCTTC. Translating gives CASSSAGPQGSNCGYTF.

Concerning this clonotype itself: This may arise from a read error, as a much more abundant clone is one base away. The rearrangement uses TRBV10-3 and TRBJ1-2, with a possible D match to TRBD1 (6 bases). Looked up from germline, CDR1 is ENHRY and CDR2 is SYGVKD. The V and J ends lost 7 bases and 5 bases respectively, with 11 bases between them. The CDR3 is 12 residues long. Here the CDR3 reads CAIKGGRYGYTF. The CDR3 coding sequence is TGTGCCATCAAGGGGGGACGTTATGGCTACACCTTC.

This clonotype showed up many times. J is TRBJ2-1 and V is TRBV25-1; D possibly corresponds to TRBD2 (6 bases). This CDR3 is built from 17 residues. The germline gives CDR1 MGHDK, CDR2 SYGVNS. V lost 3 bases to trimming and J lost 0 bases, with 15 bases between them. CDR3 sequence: CASSDLTSFGSYNEQFF. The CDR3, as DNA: TGTGCCAGCAGTGACCTGACTAGTTTTGGCTCCTACAATGAGCAGTTCTTC.

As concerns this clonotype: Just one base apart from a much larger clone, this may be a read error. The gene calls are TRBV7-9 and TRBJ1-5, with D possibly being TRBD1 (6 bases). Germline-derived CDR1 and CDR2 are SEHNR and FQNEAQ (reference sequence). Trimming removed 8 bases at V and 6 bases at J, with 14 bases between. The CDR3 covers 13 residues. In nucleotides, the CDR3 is TGTGCCAGCGGCTCCACAGGGCCTCAGCCCCAGCATTTT. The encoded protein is CASGSTGPQPQHF.

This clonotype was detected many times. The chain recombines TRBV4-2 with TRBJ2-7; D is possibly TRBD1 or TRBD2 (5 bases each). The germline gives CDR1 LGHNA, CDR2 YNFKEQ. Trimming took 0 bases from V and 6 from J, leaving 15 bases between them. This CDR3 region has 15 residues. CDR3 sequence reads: CASSQDVQVRGEQYF. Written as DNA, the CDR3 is TGTGCCAGCAGCCAAGACGTCCAAGTGAGGGGCGAGCAGTACTTC.

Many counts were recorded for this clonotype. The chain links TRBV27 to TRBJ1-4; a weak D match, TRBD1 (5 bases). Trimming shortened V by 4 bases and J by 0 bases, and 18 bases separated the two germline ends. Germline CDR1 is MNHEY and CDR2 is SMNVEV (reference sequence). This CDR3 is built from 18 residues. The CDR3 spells CASSSSGVRSATNEKLFF. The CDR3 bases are TGTGCCAGCAGTTCATCGGGGGTAAGGTCTGCAACTAATGAAAAACTGTTTTTT.

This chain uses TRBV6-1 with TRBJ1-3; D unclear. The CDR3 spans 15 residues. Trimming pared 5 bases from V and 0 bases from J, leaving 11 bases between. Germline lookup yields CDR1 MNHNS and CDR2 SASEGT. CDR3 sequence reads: CASSQNGLSGNTIYF. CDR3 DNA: TGTGCCAGCAGTCAAAACGGGCTCTCTGGAAACACCATATATTTT.

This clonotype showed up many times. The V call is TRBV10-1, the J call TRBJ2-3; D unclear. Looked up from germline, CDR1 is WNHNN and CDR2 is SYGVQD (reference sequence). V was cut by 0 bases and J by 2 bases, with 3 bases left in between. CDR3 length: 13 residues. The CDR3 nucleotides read TGCGCCAGCAGTGAGTCAGCCACAGATACGCAGTATTTT. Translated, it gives CASSESATDTQYF.

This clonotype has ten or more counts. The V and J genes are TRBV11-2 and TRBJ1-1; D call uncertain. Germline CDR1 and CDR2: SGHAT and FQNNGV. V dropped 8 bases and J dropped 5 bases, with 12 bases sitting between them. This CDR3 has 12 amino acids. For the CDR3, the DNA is TGTGCCAGCGCGGTGGATGGAACTGAAGCTTTCTTT. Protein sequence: CASAVDGTEAFF.

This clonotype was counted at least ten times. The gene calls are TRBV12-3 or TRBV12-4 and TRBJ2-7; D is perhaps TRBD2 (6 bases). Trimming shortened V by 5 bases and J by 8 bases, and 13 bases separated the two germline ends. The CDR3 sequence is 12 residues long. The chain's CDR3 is CASSPRGPKQYF. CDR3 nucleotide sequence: TGTGCCAGCAGTCCGCGGGGACCGAAGCAGTACTTC.

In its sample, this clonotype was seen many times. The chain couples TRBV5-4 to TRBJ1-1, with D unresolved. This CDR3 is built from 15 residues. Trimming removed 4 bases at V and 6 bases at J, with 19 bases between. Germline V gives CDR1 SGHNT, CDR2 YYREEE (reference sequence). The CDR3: CASSPTLVGLAEAFF. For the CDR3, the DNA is TGTGCCAGCAGCCCAACTCTAGTAGGGCTGGCTGAAGCTTTCTTT.

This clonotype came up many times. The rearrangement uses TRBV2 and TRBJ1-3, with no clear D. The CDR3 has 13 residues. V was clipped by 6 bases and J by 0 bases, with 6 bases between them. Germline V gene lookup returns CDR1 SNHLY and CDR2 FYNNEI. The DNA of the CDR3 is TGTGCCAGCAGGGAGCACTCTGGAAACACCATATATTTT. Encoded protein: CASREHSGNTIYF.

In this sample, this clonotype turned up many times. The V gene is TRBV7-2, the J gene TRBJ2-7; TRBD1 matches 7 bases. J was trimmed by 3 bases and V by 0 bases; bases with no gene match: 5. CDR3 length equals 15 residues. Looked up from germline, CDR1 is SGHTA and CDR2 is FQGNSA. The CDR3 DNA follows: TGTGCCAGCAGCTTAGCGACAGGGAGCATCTACGAGCAGTACTTC. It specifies CASSLATGSIYEQYF.

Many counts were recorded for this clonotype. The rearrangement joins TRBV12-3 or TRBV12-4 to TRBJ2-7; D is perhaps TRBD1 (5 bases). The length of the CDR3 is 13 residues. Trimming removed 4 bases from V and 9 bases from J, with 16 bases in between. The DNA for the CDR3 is TGTGCCAGCAGTTCCAGGGCTATACGAGGGCAGTACTTC. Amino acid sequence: CASSSRAIRGQYF.

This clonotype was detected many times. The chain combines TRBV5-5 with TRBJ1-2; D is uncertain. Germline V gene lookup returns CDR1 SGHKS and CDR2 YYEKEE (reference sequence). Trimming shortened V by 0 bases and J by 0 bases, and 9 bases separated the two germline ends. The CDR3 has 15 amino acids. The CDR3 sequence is CASSLVLDSNYGYTF. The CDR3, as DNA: TGTGCCAGCAGCTTGGTTTTGGACTCTAACTATGGCTACACCTTC.

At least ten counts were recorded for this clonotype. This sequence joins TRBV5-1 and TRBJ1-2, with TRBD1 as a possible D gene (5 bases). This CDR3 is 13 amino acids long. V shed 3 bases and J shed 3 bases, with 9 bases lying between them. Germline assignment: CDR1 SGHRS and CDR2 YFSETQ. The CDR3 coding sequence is TGCGCCAGCAGCTACCAGACAGACTATGGCTACACCTTC. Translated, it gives CASSYQTDYGYTF.

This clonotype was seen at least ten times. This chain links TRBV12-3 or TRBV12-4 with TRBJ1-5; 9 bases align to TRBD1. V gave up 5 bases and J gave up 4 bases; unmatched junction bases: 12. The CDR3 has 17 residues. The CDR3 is CASSQYGGTGRNQPQHF. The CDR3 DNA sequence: TGTGCCAGCAGTCAATACGGGGGGACAGGGAGGAATCAGCCCCAGCATTTT.